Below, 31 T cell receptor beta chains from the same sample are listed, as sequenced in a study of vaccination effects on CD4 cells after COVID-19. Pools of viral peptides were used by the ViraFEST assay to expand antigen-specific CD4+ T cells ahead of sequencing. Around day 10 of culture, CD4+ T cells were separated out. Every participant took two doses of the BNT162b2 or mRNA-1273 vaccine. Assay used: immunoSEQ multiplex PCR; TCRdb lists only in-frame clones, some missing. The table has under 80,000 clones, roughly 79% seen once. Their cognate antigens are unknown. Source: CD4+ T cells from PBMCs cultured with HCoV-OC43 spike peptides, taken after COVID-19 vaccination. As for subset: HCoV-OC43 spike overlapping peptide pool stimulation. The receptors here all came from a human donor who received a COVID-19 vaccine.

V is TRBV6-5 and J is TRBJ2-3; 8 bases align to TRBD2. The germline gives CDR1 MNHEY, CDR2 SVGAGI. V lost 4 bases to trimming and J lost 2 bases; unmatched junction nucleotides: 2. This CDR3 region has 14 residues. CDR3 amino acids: CASSLGLVTDTQYF. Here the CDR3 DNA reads TGTGCCAGCAGTTTGGGACTAGTCACAGATACGCAGTATTTT.

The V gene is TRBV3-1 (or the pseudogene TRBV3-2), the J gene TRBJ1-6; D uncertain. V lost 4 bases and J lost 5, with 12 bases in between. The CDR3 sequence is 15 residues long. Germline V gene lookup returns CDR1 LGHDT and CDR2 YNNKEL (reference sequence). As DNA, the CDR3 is TGTGCCAGCAGCCGATGGACGGAAGATAATTCACCCCTCCACTTT. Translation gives CASSRWTEDNSPLHF.

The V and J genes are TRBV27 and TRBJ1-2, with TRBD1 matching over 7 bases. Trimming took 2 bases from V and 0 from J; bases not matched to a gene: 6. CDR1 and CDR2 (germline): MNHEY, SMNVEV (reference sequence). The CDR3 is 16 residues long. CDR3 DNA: TGTGCCAGCAGTTTAGGAGGGGGCCGACCTAACTATGGCTACACCTTC. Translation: CASSLGGGRPNYGYTF.

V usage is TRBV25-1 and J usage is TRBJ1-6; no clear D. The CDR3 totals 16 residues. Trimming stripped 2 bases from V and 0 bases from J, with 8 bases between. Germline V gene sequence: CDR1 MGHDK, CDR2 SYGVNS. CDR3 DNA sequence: TGTGCCAGCAGTGAACGGAGGAGCTCCTATAATTCACCCCTCCACTTT. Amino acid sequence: CASSERRSSYNSPLHF.

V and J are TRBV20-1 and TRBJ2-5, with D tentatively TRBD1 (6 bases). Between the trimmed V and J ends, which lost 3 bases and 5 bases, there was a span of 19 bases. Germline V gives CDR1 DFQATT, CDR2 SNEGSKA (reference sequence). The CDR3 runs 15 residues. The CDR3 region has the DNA TGCAGTGCTAGTCGCCTATCAGGGGCAGGGGAGACCCAGTACTTC. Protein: CSASRLSGAGETQYF.

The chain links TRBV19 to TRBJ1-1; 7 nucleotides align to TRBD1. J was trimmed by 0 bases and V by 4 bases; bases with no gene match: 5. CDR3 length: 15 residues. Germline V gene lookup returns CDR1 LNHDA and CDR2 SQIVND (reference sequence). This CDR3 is CASSKRQGLNTEAFF. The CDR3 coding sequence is TGTGCCAGTAGTAAGAGACAGGGCCTGAACACTGAAGCTTTCTTT.

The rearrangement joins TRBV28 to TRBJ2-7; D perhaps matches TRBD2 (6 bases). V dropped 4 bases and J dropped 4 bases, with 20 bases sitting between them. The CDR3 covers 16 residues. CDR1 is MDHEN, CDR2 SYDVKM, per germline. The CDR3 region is CASSYGGNRRSYEQYV. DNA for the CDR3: TGTGCCAGCAGTTACGGCGGGAACAGGCGTTCTTACGAGCAGTACGTC.

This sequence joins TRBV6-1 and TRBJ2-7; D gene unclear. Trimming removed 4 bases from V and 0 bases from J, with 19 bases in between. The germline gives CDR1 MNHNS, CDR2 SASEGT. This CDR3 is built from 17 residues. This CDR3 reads CASSGRKEVLGSYEQYV. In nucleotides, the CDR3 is TGTGCCAGCAGTGGGCGAAAAGAGGTTCTCGGCTCCTACGAGCAGTACGTC.

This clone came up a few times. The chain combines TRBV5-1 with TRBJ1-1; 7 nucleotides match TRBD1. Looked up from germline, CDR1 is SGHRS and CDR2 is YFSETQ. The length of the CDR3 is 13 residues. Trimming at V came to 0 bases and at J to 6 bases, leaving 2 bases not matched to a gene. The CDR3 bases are TGCGCCAGCAGCTTGGACCAGGGGGCTGAAGCTTTCTTT. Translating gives CASSLDQGAEAFF.

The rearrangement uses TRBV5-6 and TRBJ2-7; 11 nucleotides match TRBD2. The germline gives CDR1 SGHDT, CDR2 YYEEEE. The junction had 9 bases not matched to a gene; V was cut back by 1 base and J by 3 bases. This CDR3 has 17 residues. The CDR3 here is CASSLFLAGGSYYEQYV. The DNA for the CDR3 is TGTGCCAGCAGCTTGTTTCTAGCGGGGGGATCCTACTACGAGCAGTACGTC.

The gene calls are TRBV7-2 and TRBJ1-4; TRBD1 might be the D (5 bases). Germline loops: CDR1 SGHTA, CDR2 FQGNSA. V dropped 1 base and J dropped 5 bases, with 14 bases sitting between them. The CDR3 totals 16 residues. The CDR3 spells CASSLGSGVTNEKLFF. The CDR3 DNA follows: TGTGCCAGCAGCTTAGGCTCGGGGGTCACAAATGAAAAACTGTTTTTT.

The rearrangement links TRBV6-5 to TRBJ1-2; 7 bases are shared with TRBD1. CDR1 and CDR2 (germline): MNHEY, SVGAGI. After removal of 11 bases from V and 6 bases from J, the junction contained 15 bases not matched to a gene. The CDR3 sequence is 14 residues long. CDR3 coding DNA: TGTGCCTGCGGAAGGGGGCTCGGGAAGGATGGCTACACCTTC. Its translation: CACGRGLGKDGYTF.

The chain's CDR3 is CAWSAYRGHQRNTQYF. The CDR3 DNA reads as TGTGCCTGGAGTGCTTACCGGGGCCACCAGCGGAATACGCAGTATTTT. The chain has TRBV30 and TRBJ2-3; D may correspond to TRBD1 or TRBD2 (5 bases each). CDR1 is GTSNPN, CDR2 SVGIG, per germline (reference sequence). V was cut by 1 base and J by 7 bases, with 21 bases left in between. The CDR3 runs 16 residues. The complete variable domain, with remaining parts taken from reference TRBV30 and TRBJ2-3, reads SQTIHQWPATLVQPVGSPLSLECTVEGTSNPNLYWYRQAAGRGLQLLFYSVGIGQISSEVPQNLSASRPQDRQFILSSKKLLLSDSGFYLCAWSAYRGHQRNTQYFGPGTRLTVL.

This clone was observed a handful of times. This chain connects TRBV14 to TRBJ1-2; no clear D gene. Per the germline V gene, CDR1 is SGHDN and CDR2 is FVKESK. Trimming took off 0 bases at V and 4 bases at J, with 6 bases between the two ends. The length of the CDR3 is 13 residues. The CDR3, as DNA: TGTGCCAGCAGCCAAGATCTTGTCTATGGCTACACCTTC. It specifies CASSQDLVYGYTF.

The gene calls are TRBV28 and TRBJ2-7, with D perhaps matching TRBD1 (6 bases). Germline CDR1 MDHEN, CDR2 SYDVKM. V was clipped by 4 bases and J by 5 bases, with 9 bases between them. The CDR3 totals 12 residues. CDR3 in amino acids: CASSSRDNEQYV. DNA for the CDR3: TGTGCCAGCAGTTCCCGGGACAACGAGCAGTACGTC.

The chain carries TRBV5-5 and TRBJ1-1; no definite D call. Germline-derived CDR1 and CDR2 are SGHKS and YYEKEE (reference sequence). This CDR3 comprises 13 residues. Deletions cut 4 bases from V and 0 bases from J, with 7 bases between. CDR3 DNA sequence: TGTGCCAGCAGCGTCTCGGTGAACACTGAAGCTTTCTTT. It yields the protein CASSVSVNTEAFF.

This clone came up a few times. The CDR3 nucleotides are TGTGCCAGCAGCGGACAGGGCGTCGATACGCAGTATTTT. This sequence encodes CASSGQGVDTQYF. V gene TRBV12-3 or TRBV12-4 combines with J gene TRBJ2-3; 8 nucleotides line up with TRBD1. J was trimmed by 6 bases and V by 6 bases; bases with no gene match: 5. The CDR3 extends over 13 amino acids.

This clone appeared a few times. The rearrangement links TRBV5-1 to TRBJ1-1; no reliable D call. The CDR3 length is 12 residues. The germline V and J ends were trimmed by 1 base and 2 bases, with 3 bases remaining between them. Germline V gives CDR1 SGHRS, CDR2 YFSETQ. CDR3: CASSLSNTEAFF. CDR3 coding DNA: TGCGCCAGCAGCTTGTCTAACACTGAAGCTTTCTTT.

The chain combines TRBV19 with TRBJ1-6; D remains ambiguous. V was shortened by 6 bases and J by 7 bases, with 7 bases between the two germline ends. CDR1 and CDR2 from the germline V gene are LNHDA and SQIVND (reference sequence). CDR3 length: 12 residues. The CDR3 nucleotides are TGTGCCAGTAGCGTGGGCAATTCACCCCTCCACTTT. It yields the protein CASSVGNSPLHF.

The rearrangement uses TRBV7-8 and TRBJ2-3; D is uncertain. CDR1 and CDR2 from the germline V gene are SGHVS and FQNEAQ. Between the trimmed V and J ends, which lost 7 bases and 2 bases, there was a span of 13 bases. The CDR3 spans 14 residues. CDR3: CASNRLVNTDTQYF. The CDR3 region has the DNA TGTGCCAGCAACCGACTGGTAAACACAGATACGCAGTATTTT.

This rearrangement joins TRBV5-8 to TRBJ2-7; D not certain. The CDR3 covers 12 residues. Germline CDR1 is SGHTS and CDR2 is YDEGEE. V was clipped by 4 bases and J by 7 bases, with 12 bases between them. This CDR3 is CASSPRREEQYV. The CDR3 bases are TGTGCCAGCAGCCCACGTCGCGAAGAGCAGTACGTC.

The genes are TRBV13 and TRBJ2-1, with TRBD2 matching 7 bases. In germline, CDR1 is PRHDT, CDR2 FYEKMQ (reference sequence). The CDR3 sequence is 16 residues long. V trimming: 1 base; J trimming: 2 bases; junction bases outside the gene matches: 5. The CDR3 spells CASSLAPAGAYNEQFF. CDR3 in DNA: TGTGCCAGCAGCTTAGCCCCTGCGGGGGCCTACAATGAGCAGTTCTTC.

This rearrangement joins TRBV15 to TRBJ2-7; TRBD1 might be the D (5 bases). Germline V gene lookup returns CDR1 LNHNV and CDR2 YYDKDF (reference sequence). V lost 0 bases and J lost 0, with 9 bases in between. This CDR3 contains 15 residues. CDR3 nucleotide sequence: TGTGCCACCAGCAGAGACAGGGCCAGCTCCTACGAGCAGTACGTC. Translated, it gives CATSRDRASSYEQYV.

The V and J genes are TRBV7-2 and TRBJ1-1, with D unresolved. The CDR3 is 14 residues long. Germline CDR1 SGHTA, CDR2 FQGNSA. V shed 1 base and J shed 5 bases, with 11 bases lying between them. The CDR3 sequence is CASSLVASQTEAFF. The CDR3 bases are TGTGCCAGCAGCTTAGTCGCCAGCCAAACTGAAGCTTTCTTT.

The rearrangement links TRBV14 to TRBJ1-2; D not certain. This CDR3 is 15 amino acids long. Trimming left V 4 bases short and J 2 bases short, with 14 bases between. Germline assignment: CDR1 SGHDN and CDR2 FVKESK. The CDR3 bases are TGTGCCAGCAGCCTGGCTGGCAGGATGAACTATGGCTACACCTTC. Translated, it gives CASSLAGRMNYGYTF.

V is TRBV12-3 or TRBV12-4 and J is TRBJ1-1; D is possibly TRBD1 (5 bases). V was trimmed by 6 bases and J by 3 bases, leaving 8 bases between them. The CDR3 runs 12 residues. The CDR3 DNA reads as TGTGCCAGCAGCGGGACCGACACTGAAGCTTTCTTT. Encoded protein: CASSGTDTEAFF.

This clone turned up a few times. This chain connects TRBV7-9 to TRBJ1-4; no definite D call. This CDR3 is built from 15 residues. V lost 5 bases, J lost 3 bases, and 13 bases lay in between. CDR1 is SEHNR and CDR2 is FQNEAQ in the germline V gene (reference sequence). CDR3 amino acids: CASSPGQAPNEKLFF. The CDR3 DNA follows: TGTGCCAGCAGCCCCGGGCAGGCTCCTAATGAAAAACTGTTTTTT.

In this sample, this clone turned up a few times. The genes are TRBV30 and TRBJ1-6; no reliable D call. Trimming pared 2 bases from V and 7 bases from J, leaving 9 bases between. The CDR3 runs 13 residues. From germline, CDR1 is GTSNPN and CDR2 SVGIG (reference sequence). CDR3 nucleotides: TGTGCCTGGAGTCCCGACCTGAATTCACCCCTCCACTTT. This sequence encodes CAWSPDLNSPLHF.

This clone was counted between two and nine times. The CDR3 reads CASSPRLGELFF. CDR3 DNA: TGTGCCAGCTCACCCCGGCTCGGGGAGCTGTTTTTT. The rearrangement uses TRBV18 and TRBJ2-2; the D is unclear. Germline assignment: CDR1 KGHSH and CDR2 LQKENI. Trimming left V 3 bases short and J 7 bases short, with 6 bases between. The length of the CDR3 is 12 residues. Based on the CDR3 plus reference TRBV18 and TRBJ2-2, the full variable domain is NAGVMQNPRHLVRRRGQEARLRCSPMKGHSHVYWYRQLPEEGLKFMVYLQKENIIDESGMPKERFSAEFPKEGPSILRIQQVVRGDSAAYFCASSPRLGELFFGEGSRLTVL.

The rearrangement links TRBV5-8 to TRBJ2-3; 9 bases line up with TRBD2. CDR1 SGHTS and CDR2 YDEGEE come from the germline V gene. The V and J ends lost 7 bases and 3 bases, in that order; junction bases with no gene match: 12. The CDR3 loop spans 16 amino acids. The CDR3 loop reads CASPTPAGGSTDTQYF. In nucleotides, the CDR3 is TGTGCCAGCCCTACCCCGGCGGGGGGGTCAACAGATACGCAGTATTTT.

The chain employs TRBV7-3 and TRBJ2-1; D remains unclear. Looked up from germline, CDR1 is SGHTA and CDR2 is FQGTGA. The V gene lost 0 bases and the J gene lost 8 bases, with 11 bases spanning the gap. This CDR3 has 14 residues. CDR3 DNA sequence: TGTGCCAGCAGCTTAACGTTAACGGACGATGAGCAGTTCTTC. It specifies CASSLTLTDDEQFF.